This T cell receptor (beta chain) was recorded in a study of PD-L1 blockade in urothelial cancer. Study information: Dosed intravenously at 1,200 mg every 3 weeks, atezolizumab was initiated by patients around 2014. Counts from blood samples showed a median of 141,255 T cells. Blood drawn 3 weeks (second dose) and 6 weeks after treatment start was analyzed.

The method was immunoSEQ multiplex PCR; TCRdb's version includes in-frame clones alone and lacks a portion of them. The table includes about 56,000 clones, 85% detected once. Noted time point: pretreatment peripheral blood. V was trimmed by 0 bases and J by 0 bases, leaving 14 bases between them. The CDR3 is made up of 17 amino acids. The V gene's germline CDR1 is LGHNA and CDR2 YNFKEQ. The material was PBMCs, obtained around atezolizumab (anti-PD-L1) treatment. The sequence was collected from a man in his sixties or seventies with urothelial cancer. J is TRBJ1-1 and V is TRBV4-2; no firm D call. The chain's CDR3 is CASSQEIGERLNTEAFF. As DNA, the CDR3 is TGTGCCAGCAGCCAAGAAATCGGGGAAAGACTGAACACTGAAGCTTTCTTT.